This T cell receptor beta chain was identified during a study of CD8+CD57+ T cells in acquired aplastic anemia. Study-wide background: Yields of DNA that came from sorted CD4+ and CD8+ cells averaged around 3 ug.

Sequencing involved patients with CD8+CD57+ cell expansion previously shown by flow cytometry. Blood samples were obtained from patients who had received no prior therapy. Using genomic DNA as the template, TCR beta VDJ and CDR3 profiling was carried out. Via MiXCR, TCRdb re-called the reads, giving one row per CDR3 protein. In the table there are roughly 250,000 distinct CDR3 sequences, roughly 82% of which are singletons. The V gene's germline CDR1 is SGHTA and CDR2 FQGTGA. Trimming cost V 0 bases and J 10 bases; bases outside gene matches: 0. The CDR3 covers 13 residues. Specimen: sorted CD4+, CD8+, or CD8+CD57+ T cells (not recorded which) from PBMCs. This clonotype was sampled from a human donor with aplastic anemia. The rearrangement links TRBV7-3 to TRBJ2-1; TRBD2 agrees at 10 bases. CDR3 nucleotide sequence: TGTGCCAGCAGCTTAACTAGCGGGGGGGAGCAGTTCTTC. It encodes CASSLTSGGEQFF. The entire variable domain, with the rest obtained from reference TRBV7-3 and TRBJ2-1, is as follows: GAGVSQTPSNKVTEKGKYVELRCDPISGHTALYWYRQSLGQGPEFLIYFQGTGAADDSGLPNDRFFAVRPEGSVSTLKIQRTERGDSAVYLCASSLTSGGEQFFGPGTRLTVL.